This TCR beta chain was sequenced for a study of vaccination and CD4 T cells after COVID-19. Described treatment: 10-day PBMC culture with coronavirus spike peptide pools or control peptides (ViraFEST assay). PBMCs, plated at roughly 2 million per well, were grown in the presence of 10 IU/ml IL-2 and 8.5 to 10 ug/ml peptide pools. Negative selection purified CD4+ T cells after less than 11 days of culture. CD4+ T cells that had been cultured provided DNA sequenced with the Oncomine TCR Beta short-read assay. Genomic DNA was drawn out of CD4+ T cells grown in culture. TCRdb reprocessed the PCR reads with MiXCR, giving one entry per CDR3 protein. Among fewer than 9,000 distinct CDR3 sequences, about three quarters were seen once, and the ten largest hold more than 25%. V was clipped by 7 bases and J by 2 bases, with 12 bases between them. Germline V gene lookup returns CDR1 SGHAT and CDR2 FQNNGV. The CDR3 loop spans 15 amino acids.

Comment on this clonotype: Its antigen is not identified.

The receptor was derived from a human donor who had recovered from COVID-19. Sequences were obtained from CD4+ T cells from blood, cultured in vitro. This sequence joins TRBV11-2 and TRBJ1-6; D is uncertain. CDR3 DNA sequence: TGTGCCAGCAACAGAGTAGGCCCCTATAATTCACCCCTCCACTTT. Protein sequence: CASNRVGPYNSPLHF.